The 31 T cell receptor beta chains below come from one sample, sequenced in a study of T cell changes during pregnancy in multiple sclerosis. Profiled with immunoSEQ multiplex PCR; TCRdb holds only in-frame clones, not every one. The table has tens of thousands of clones, 89% seen once; the top ten hold approximately 1.2%. Sample: CD4+ T cells from peripheral blood mononuclear cells, taken in the first trimester of pregnancy. Receptors were obtained from a female donor with multiple sclerosis, enrolled in a pregnancy study.

The chain couples TRBV11-2 to TRBJ2-7; D not certain. V was clipped by 5 bases and J by 6 bases, with 14 bases between them. The germline gives CDR1 SGHAT, CDR2 FQNNGV. The length of the CDR3 is 13 residues. CDR3 sequence (DNA): TGTGCCAGCAGCAGCATTCGTTTACCCGAGCAGTACTTC. Protein product: CASSSIRLPEQYF.

This chain links TRBV27 with TRBJ1-1; no definite D call. Trimming stripped 0 bases from V and 8 bases from J, with 10 bases between. Germline V lookup: CDR1 MNHEY, CDR2 SMNVEV (reference sequence). CDR3 length: 13 residues. CDR3 region: CASSLSRHREAFF. The DNA of the CDR3 is TGTGCCAGCAGTTTATCGCGACACAGAGAAGCTTTCTTT.

V and J are TRBV4-3 and TRBJ1-4; D remains ambiguous. V was shortened by 3 bases and J by 8 bases, with 19 bases between the two germline ends. The CDR3 loop spans 16 amino acids. Germline CDR1 LGHNA, CDR2 YSLEER. The CDR3 is CASSQRAGPGGEKLFF. CDR3 coding DNA: TGCGCCAGCAGCCAGCGTGCCGGGCCCGGCGGGGAAAAACTGTTTTTT.

Only one count was recorded for this clone. This chain connects TRBV5-6 to TRBJ1-5, with 7 bases identical to TRBD1. The CDR3 spans 15 residues. Germline V gene data show CDR1 as SGHDT and CDR2 as YYEEEE. V shed 2 bases and J 4 bases; nucleotides not matched to a gene: 6. CDR3 coding DNA: TGTGCCAGCAGCTTCGGGGGACAGAAGAATCAGCCCCAGCATTTT. Translating gives CASSFGGQKNQPQHF.

The chain uses TRBV13 and TRBJ2-5; D is unclear. Germline CDR1 PRHDT, CDR2 FYEKMQ (reference sequence). The V gene lost 3 bases and the J gene lost 2 bases, with 19 bases spanning the gap. There are 17 residues in the CDR3. In DNA form, the CDR3 reads TGTGCCAGCAGCTTTGGCTACAGTCGAACGTCACAAGAGACCCAGTACTTC. Amino acids: CASSFGYSRTSQETQYF.

The rearrangement links TRBV5-1 to TRBJ1-1; D call uncertain. The length of the CDR3 is 16 residues. V lost 2 bases and J lost 4, with 18 bases in between. Germline-derived CDR1 and CDR2 are SGHRS and YFSETQ. CDR3 region: CASSFLDLSLTTEAFF. The CDR3 bases are TGCGCCAGCAGCTTTCTAGACCTGTCCCTGACCACTGAAGCTTTCTTT.

This clone has just one count. This chain links TRBV11-2 with TRBJ1-4; D possibly corresponds to TRBD1 (5 bases). The length of the CDR3 is 14 residues. The V end was cut by 0 bases, the J end by 8 bases, with 10 bases between. Germline V gene sequence: CDR1 SGHAT, CDR2 FQNNGV. CDR3 nucleotides: TGTGCCAGCAGCTTAGACAGGGCTAGGGAAAAACTGTTTTTT. Protein product: CASSLDRAREKLFF.

This clone occurred a few times. This sequence joins TRBV7-9 and TRBJ1-2; D is unresolved. The CDR3 is 12 residues long. Trimming shortened V by 7 bases and J by 4 bases, and 10 bases separated the two germline ends. Germline V gives CDR1 SEHNR, CDR2 FQNEAQ (reference sequence). The CDR3 loop is CASKESGYGYTF. For the CDR3, the DNA is TGTGCCAGCAAGGAGAGTGGCTATGGCTACACCTTC. The variable domain in full, completed from reference TRBV7-9 and TRBJ1-2, reads DTGVSQNPRHKITKRGQNVTFRCDPISEHNRLYWYRQTLGQGPEFLTYFQNEAQLEKSRLLSDRFSAERPKGSFSTLEIQRTEQGDSAMYLCASKESGYGYTFGSGTRLTVV.

This clone was picked up one time. The chain has TRBV9 and TRBJ1-1; D may be TRBD1 (6 bases). Germline V gene sequence: CDR1 SGDLS, CDR2 YYNGEE. The CDR3 runs to 15 residues. Trimming removed 4 bases from V and 1 base from J, with 14 bases in between. The CDR3, as DNA: TGTGCCAGCAGCCCATGGACAGCAGGGAACACTGAAGCTTTCTTT. It is translated as CASSPWTAGNTEAFF.

This clone was observed a handful of times. The chain carries TRBV29-1 and TRBJ2-5; 11 nucleotides match TRBD1. The CDR3 runs to 15 residues. Germline CDR1 reads SQVTM; CDR2 reads ANQGSEA. The V gene end was trimmed by 4 bases and the J gene end by 5 bases; junction bases not matched to a gene: 9. The CDR3 DNA is TGCAGCGTTGCGAGGGACAGGGGGGAATTGGAGACCCAGTACTTC. It is translated as CSVARDRGELETQYF.

This chain joins TRBV11-2 and TRBJ1-1; 8 bases are shared with TRBD1. Trimming took 4 bases from V and 3 from J; bases not matched to a gene: 1. This CDR3 comprises 13 residues. Germline values: CDR1 SGHAT, CDR2 FQNNGV. The CDR3 region is CASSSQGDTEAFF. The CDR3 bases are TGTGCCAGCAGCTCACAGGGGGACACTGAAGCTTTCTTT.

The rearrangement links TRBV19 to TRBJ2-3; 7 bases fit TRBD2. Germline assignment: CDR1 LNHDA and CDR2 SQIVND (reference sequence). The CDR3 spans 15 residues. The V segment lost 6 bases and the J segment 2 bases; nucleotides outside the gene matches: 8. Here the CDR3 DNA reads TGTGCCAGTAGGGGGACTATTGGGAACACAGATACGCAGTATTTT. Protein: CASRGTIGNTDTQYF.

The rearrangement uses TRBV18 and TRBJ2-1; TRBD2 agrees at 9 bases. The germline gives CDR1 KGHSH, CDR2 LQKENI. The V gene end was trimmed by 4 bases and the J gene end by 5 bases; junction bases not matched to a gene: 6. This CDR3 contains 15 residues. The CDR3 sequence is CASSQRLAENNEQFF. The CDR3 bases are TGTGCCAGCTCACAAAGACTAGCGGAAAACAATGAGCAGTTCTTC.

The rearrangement links TRBV12-5 to TRBJ2-7; 8 bases fit TRBD1. This CDR3 comprises 17 residues. V lost 1 base and J lost 2; bases outside the gene matches: 10. Germline lookup yields CDR1 LGHNT and CDR2 FRNRAP. The CDR3 DNA is TGTGCTAGTGGTTTGGCCCCCGGGACAGGACTCGCCTACGAGCAGTACTTC. Translating it yields CASGLAPGTGLAYEQYF.

The chain links TRBV28 to TRBJ1-1, with a possible D match to TRBD1 (6 bases). The V gene's germline CDR1 is MDHEN and CDR2 SYDVKM. V was trimmed by 5 bases and J by 11 bases, leaving 15 bases between them. The CDR3 has 12 residues. CDR3 nucleotides: TGTGCCAGCAGTACACCACAGGGCGCGGCTTTCTTT. Its translation is CASSTPQGAAFF.

This clone was seen ten or more times. This chain uses TRBV11-1 with TRBJ1-1, with D perhaps TRBD1 (5 bases). Germline lookup yields CDR1 SGHAT and CDR2 FQDESV (reference sequence). Deletions cut 1 base from V and 4 bases from J, with 10 bases between. The CDR3 runs 14 residues. CDR3 loop: CASSLGRGLTEAFF. The CDR3 DNA sequence: TGTGCCAGCAGCTTAGGAAGGGGCCTCACTGAAGCTTTCTTT.

The chain recombines TRBV4-1 with TRBJ2-3, with 12 bases matching TRBD2. V shed 4 bases and J 5 bases; nucleotides not matched to a gene: 4. This CDR3 has 15 amino acids. CDR1 is MGHRA and CDR2 is YSYEKL in the germline V gene. The CDR3 region has the DNA TGCGCCAGCAGCCGCAGACTAGCGGGAGAAGATACGCAGTATTTT. Amino acid sequence: CASSRRLAGEDTQYF.

V gene TRBV19 combines with J gene TRBJ2-7; 7 bases map to TRBD1. Germline V gene lookup returns CDR1 LNHDA and CDR2 SQIVND (reference sequence). Trimming at V came to 0 bases and at J to 3 bases, leaving 5 bases not matched to a gene. The CDR3 runs 15 residues. This CDR3 is CASSIDPGQNYEQYF. The CDR3 DNA reads as TGTGCCAGTAGTATAGACCCGGGACAGAACTACGAGCAGTACTTC.

This clone occurred once. The chain uses TRBV7-6 and TRBJ2-3; 9 bases line up with TRBD1. There are 15 residues in the CDR3. V shed 5 bases and J 4 bases; nucleotides not matched to a gene: 7. Per germline, CDR1 SGHVS and CDR2 FNYEAQ. CDR3 region: CASSRGQGNSDTQYF. CDR3 in DNA: TGTGCCAGCAGCCGGGGACAGGGTAACTCAGATACGCAGTATTTT.

The chain links TRBV28 to TRBJ1-2; D possibly corresponds to TRBD1 (5 bases). Deletions cut 1 base from V and 4 bases from J, with 16 bases between. The CDR3 has 16 residues. The germline V gene encodes CDR1 MDHEN and CDR2 SYDVKM. In DNA, the CDR3 is TGTGCCAGCAGTTTATTTTCCCAGGGACTATCCTATGGCTACACCTTC. Protein sequence: CASSLFSQGLSYGYTF.

The V call is TRBV6-5, the J call TRBJ1-5; weak D call: TRBD1 (5 bases). V was trimmed by 5 bases and J by 3 bases, leaving 11 bases between them. Germline V gene data show CDR1 as MNHEY and CDR2 as SVGAGI. The CDR3 has 14 amino acids. The CDR3 spells CASSGRALNQPQHF. The CDR3 DNA reads as TGTGCCAGCAGTGGCAGGGCACTCAATCAGCCCCAGCATTTT.

The CDR3 bases are TGTGCCAGTAGTAGACAGTTCCCGGAGACCCAGTACTTC. Amino acids: CASSRQFPETQYF. The V call is TRBV19, the J call TRBJ2-5; maybe TRBD1 (5 bases). Trimming stripped 4 bases from V and 5 bases from J, with 11 bases between. CDR1 and CDR2 from the germline V gene are LNHDA and SQIVND (reference sequence). The CDR3 extends over 13 amino acids.

The chain carries TRBV6-5 and TRBJ1-2; D gene ambiguous. Germline V gene data show CDR1 as MNHEY and CDR2 as SVGAGI. This CDR3 spans 14 amino acids. Trimming cost V 7 bases and J 4 bases, with 16 bases left between them. The CDR3 loop reads CASTNLAGSYGYTF. The CDR3 nucleotides read TGTGCCAGCACAAATCTGGCCGGGAGCTATGGCTACACCTTC.

The chain couples TRBV7-2 to TRBJ1-5, with 7 bases fitting TRBD1. V lost 1 base and J lost 7; bases outside the gene matches: 7. The CDR3 loop spans 15 amino acids. In germline, CDR1 is SGHTA, CDR2 FQGNSA. The CDR3 bases are TGTGCCAGCAGCTTAGGGGGGAAGGGGGCCCAGCCCCAGCATTTT. Amino acid sequence: CASSLGGKGAQPQHF.

The genes are TRBV7-9 and TRBJ1-5; D might be TRBD1 (5 bases). V shed 4 bases and J shed 2 bases, with 15 bases lying between them. The germline gives CDR1 SEHNR, CDR2 FQNEAQ (reference sequence). The CDR3 covers 16 residues. The CDR3 DNA reads as TGTGCCAGCAGCTCTTGGGGGGAAAGGGGCAATCAGCCCCAGCATTTT. Its protein is CASSSWGERGNQPQHF.

The rearrangement uses TRBV4-1 and TRBJ1-4, with 7 bases identical to TRBD1. The length of the CDR3 is 17 residues. V was pared by 3 bases and J by 0 bases, with 7 bases of the junction left unmatched. Germline CDR1 is MGHRA and CDR2 is YSYEKL. This CDR3 reads CASSQGDSFATNEKLFF. The DNA for the CDR3 is TGCGCCAGCAGCCAGGGGGACAGTTTTGCAACTAATGAAAAACTGTTTTTT.

The chain links TRBV21-1 to TRBJ2-7; the table assigns TRBD1, which was not confirmed against the DNA. TRBV21-1 is listed as a pseudogene. The CDR3 covers 15 residues. The CDR3 nucleotides are TGTGCCAGCAGCAAGGGGGACAGGAGCTCCTACGAGCAGTACTTC. Translating gives CASSKGDRSSYEQYF.

CDR3 protein: CASRLKISGELFF. In DNA form, the CDR3 reads TGTGCCAGCAGACTCAAGATATCCGGGGAGCTGTTTTTT. The chain has TRBV6-5 and TRBJ2-2, with D uncertain. V was cut by 6 bases and J by 6 bases, with 11 bases left in between. Per the germline V gene, CDR1 is MNHEY and CDR2 is SVGAGI. This CDR3 has 13 residues.

The chain has TRBV6-6 and TRBJ1-5; 10 nucleotides align to TRBD1. Germline trimming cut 7 bases from V and 2 bases from J; bases unmatched to any gene: 2. CDR1 and CDR2 from the germline V gene are MNHNY and SVGAGI (reference sequence). CDR3 length: 14 amino acids. The chain's CDR3 is CASNGQGGNQPQHF. CDR3 coding DNA: TGTGCCAGCAACGGACAGGGGGGCAATCAGCCCCAGCATTTT.

The V call is TRBV5-6, the J call TRBJ2-3, with D perhaps matching TRBD2 (6 bases). From germline, CDR1 is SGHDT and CDR2 YYEEEE. The CDR3 covers 16 residues. With 0 bases removed from V and 3 bases from J, the gap between germline ends came to 14 bases. CDR3: CASSLVGGGATDTQYF. DNA of the CDR3: TGTGCCAGCAGCTTGGTGGGGGGAGGTGCAACAGATACGCAGTATTTT.

This clone came up once. This chain links TRBV4-1 with TRBJ1-4; the D gene is possibly TRBD1 (6 bases). Germline CDR1 is MGHRA and CDR2 is YSYEKL. The CDR3 runs to 16 residues. Trimming removed 2 bases at V and 7 bases at J, with 17 bases between. CDR3 coding DNA: TGCGCCAGCAGCCAAAAAGTAGGACAGAGACCTGAAAAACTGTTTTTT. This sequence encodes CASSQKVGQRPEKLFF.